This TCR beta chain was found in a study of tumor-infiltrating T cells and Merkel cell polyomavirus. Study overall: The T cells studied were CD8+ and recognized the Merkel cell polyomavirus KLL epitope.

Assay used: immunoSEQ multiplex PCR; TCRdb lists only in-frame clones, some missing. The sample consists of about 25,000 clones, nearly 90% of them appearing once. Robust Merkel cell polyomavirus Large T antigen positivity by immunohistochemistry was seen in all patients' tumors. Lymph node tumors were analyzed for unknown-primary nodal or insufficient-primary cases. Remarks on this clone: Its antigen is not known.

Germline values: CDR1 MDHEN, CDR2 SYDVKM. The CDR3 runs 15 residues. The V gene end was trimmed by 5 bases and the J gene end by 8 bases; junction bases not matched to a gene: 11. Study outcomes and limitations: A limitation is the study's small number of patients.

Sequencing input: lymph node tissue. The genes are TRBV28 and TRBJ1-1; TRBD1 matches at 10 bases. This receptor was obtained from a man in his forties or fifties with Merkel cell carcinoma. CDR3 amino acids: CASSTSGTGEREAFF. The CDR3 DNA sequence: TGTGCCAGCAGTACATCCGGGACAGGGGAAAGGGAAGCTTTCTTT.